This paragraph reports one T cell receptor (beta chain). The data were taken from a study of glioma-infiltrating T cells after dendritic cell vaccination. Assay used: immunoSEQ multiplex PCR; TCRdb lists only in-frame clones, some missing. The sample lists fewer than 90,000 clones, roughly four fifths occurring once. Deletions cut 3 bases from V and 4 bases from J, with 16 bases between. The length of the CDR3 is 15 residues. The germline V gene encodes CDR1 SGDLS and CDR2 YYNGEE. The time point: after dendritic cell vaccination, including at tumor progression/relapse. The chain carries TRBV9 and TRBJ1-2; D is perhaps TRBD1 (6 bases). The source was blood, collected after dendritic cell vaccination. The clonotype originates from a human donor with glioblastoma. CDR3 in amino acids: CASSGLRDRTYGYTF. CDR3 bases: TGTGCCAGCAGCGGCCTAAGAGACAGGACCTATGGCTACACCTTC.